The 3 T cell receptor beta chains below come from one sample, sequenced in a study of T-cell reconstitution after alpha-beta-depleted transplantation in children. It was with unique molecular identifiers that the TCRbeta library was prepared. TCRdb fed the PCR reads into MiXCR, producing one record per CDR3 protein. Of around 600,000 distinct CDR3 sequences in the sample, roughly a tenth were seen once. Sequenced material: PBMCs from the stem cell graft donor, taken from the stem cell graft. The receptors here all came from a human donor who donated a stem cell graft to a child with acute myeloid leukemia.

The chain joins TRBV7-3 to TRBJ2-5, with D unclear. Germline CDR1 reads SGHTA; CDR2 reads FQGTGA. V was pared by 0 bases and J by 5 bases, with 7 bases between. The CDR3 has 13 amino acids. The CDR3 sequence: CASSLTFGETQYF. For the CDR3, the DNA is TGTGCCAGCAGCTTAACTTTCGGGGAGACCCAGTACTTC.

This clonotype was seen many times. The chain combines TRBV12-3 or TRBV12-4 with TRBJ2-7; TRBD2 might be the D (6 bases). The CDR3 is 16 amino acids. Deletions cut 5 bases from V and 4 bases from J, with 21 bases between. Here the CDR3 DNA reads TGTGCCAGCAGTCACGATTCCGCCCGGGAGCGATACGAGCAGTACTTC. This sequence encodes CASSHDSARERYEQYF.

The table lists this clonotype with a few counts. The chain is built from TRBV6-5 and TRBJ1-1; 7 bases match TRBD1. The trim removed 0 bases at V and 5 bases at J, leaving 6 bases unmatched. The CDR3 contains 15 residues. The V gene's germline CDR1 is MNHEY and CDR2 SVGAGI. The CDR3 reads CASSYSIQGGTEAFF. The CDR3 nucleotides are TGTGCCAGCAGTTACTCGATTCAGGGGGGGACTGAAGCTTTCTTT.